The sequence of this T cell receptor (beta chain) was determined in a study of response to subunit inactivated influenza vaccine. Regarding the study as a whole: The study's authors posited that every seasonal influenza vaccination enlists few new T cells.

This clonotype occurred many times. The antigen is unknown. Per germline, CDR1 SGHRS and CDR2 YFSETQ. Trimming stripped 4 bases from V and 1 base from J, with 14 bases between. The CDR3 has 15 residues. TCRdb analysed the RT-PCR reads with MiXCR anew, one entry per CDR3 protein. The table records roughly 780,000 distinct CDR3 sequences, around a sixth of them present only once. Sequencing used PBMCs from blood, obtained more than 4 days after vaccination. This chain uses TRBV5-1 with TRBJ1-2, with D unresolved. The sequence came from a man aged 50 or older who received an inactivated influenza vaccine. In DNA form, the CDR3 reads TGCGCCAGCAGCATCGACACCGGATTTAACTATGGCTACACCTTC. It translates to CASSIDTGFNYGYTF.